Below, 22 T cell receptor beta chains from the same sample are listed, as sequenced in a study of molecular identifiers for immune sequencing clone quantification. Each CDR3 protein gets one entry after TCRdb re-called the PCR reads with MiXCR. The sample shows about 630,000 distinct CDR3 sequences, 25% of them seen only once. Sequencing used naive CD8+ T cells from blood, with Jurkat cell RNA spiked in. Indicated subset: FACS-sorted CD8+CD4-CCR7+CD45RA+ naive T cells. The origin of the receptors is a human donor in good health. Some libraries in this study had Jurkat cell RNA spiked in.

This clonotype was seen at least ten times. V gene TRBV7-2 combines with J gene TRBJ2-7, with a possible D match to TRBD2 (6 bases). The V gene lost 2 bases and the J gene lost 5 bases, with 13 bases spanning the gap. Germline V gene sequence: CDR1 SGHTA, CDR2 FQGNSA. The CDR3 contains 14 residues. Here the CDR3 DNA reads TGTGCCAGCAGCTTAATAGGAGGGTATAACGAGCAGTACTTC. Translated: CASSLIGGYNEQYF.

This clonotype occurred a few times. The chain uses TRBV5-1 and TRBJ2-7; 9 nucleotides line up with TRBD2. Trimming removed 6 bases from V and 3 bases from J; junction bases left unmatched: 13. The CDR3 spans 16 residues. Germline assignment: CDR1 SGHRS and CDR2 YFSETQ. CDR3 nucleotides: TGCGCCAGCAACATTGGGGAGACTAGCGGAAACTACGAGCAGTACTTC. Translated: CASNIGETSGNYEQYF.

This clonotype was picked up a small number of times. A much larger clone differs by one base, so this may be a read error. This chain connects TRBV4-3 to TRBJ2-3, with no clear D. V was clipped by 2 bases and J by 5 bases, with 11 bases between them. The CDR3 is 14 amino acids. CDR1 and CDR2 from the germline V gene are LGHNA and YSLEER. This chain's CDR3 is CASSQPLGRDTQYF. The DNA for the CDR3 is TGCGCCAGCAGCCAACCCCTGGGCCGAGATACGCAGTATTTT.

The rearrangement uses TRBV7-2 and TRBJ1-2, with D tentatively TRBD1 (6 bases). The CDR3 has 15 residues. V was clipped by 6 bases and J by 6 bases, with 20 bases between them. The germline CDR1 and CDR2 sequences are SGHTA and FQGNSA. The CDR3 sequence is CASRYIEGGRDGYTF. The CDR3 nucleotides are TGTGCCAGCAGATACATCGAGGGGGGTAGAGATGGCTACACCTTC.

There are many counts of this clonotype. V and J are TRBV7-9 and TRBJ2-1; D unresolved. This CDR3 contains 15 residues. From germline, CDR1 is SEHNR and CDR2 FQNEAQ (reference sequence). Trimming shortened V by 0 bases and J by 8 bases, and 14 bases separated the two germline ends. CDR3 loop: CASSLAGYVEDEQFF. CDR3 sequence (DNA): TGTGCCAGCAGCTTAGCGGGCTACGTTGAGGATGAGCAGTTCTTC.

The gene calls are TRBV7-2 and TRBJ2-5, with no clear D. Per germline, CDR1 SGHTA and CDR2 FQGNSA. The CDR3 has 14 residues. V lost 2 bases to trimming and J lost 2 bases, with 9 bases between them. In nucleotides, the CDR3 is TGTGCCAGCAGCTTAATTGACGGACAAGAGACCCAGTACTTC. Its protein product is CASSLIDGQETQYF.

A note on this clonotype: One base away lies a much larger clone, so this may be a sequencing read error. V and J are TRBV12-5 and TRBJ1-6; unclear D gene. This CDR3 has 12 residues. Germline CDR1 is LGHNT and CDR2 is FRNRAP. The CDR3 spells CASGFGDSPPHF. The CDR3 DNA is TGTGCTAGTGGTTTCGGAGATTCACCCCCCCACTTT. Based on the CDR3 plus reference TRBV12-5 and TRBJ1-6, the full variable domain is DARVTQTPRHKVTEMGQEVTMRCQPILGHNTVFWYRQTMMQGLELLAYFRNRAPLDDSGMPKDRFSAEMPDATLATLKIQPSEPRDSAVYFCASGFGDSPPHFGNGTRLTVT.

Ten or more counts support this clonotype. The CDR3 DNA reads TGTGCCAGCAGCATGTCAAGCGGGGGCCTAACAGATACGCAGTATTTT. Protein: CASSMSSGGLTDTQYF. This chain connects TRBV7-9 to TRBJ2-3; 8 bases agree with TRBD2. This CDR3 spans 16 amino acids. The V and J ends lost 5 bases and 3 bases, in that order; junction bases with no gene match: 10. CDR1 is SEHNR and CDR2 is FQNEAQ in the germline V gene (reference sequence).

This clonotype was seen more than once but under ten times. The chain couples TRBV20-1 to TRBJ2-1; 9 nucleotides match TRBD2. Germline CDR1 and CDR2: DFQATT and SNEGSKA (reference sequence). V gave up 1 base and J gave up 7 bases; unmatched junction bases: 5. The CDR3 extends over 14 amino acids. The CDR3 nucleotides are TGCAGTGCTAGAGGCGGGGGGGCGCGGAATGAGCAGTTCTTC. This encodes CSARGGGARNEQFF.

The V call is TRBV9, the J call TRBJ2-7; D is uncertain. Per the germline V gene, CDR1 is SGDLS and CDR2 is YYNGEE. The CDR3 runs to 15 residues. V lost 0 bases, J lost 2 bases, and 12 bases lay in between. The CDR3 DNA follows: TGTGCCAGCAGCGTAGGTTTAGGGATAACCTACGAGCAGTACTTC. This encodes CASSVGLGITYEQYF.

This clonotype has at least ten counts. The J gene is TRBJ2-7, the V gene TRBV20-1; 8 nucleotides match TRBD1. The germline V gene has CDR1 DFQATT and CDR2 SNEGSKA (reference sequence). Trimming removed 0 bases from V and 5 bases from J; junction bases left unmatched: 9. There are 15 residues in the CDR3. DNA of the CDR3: TGCAGTGCTAGAGATCGGGACAGGATCCTCCACGAGCAGTACTTC. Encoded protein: CSARDRDRILHEQYF.

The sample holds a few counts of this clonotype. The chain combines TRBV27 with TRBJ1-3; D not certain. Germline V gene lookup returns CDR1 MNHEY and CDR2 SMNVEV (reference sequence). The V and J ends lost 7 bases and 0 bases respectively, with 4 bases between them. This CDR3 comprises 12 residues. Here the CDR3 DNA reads TGTGCCAGCACCGACTCTGGAAACACCATATATTTT. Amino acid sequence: CASTDSGNTIYF.

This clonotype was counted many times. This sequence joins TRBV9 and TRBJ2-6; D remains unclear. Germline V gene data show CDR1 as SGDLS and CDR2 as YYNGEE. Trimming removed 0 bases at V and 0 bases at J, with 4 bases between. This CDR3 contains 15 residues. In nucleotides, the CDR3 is TGTGCCAGCAGCGTAGATACCTCTGGGGCCAACGTCCTGACTTTC. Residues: CASSVDTSGANVLTF. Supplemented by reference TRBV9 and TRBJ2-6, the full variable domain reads DSGVTQTPKHLITATGQRVTLRCSPRSGDLSVYWYQQSLDQGLQFLIQYYNGEERAKGNILERFSAQQFPDLHSELNLSSLELGDSALYFCASSVDTSGANVLTFGAGSRLTVL.

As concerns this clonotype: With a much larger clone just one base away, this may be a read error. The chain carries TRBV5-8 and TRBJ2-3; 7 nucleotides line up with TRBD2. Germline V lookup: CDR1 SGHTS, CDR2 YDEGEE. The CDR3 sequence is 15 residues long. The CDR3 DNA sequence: TGTGCCAGCAGCTTGGGCGCGGGAGCGACAGATACGCGGTATTTT. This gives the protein CASSLGAGATDTRYF. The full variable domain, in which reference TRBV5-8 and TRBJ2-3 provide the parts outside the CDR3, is EAGVTQSPTHLIKTRGQQATLRCSPISGHTSVYWYQQALGLGLQFLLWYDEGEERNRGNFPPRFSGRQFPNYSSELNVNALELEDSALYLCASSLGAGATDTRYFGPGTRLTVL.

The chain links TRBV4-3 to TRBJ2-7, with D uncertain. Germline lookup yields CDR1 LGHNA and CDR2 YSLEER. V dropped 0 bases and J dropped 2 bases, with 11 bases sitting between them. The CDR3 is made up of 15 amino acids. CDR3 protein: CASSQDDRGAYEQYF. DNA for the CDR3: TGCGCCAGCAGCCAAGATGACCGAGGTGCCTACGAGCAGTACTTC.

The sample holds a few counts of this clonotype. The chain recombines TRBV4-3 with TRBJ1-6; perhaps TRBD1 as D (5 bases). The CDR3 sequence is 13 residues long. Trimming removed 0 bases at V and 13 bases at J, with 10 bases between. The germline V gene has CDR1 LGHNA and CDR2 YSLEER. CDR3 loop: CASSQDLGVPLHF. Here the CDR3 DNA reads TGCGCCAGCAGCCAAGATTTGGGGGTGCCCCTCCACTTT.

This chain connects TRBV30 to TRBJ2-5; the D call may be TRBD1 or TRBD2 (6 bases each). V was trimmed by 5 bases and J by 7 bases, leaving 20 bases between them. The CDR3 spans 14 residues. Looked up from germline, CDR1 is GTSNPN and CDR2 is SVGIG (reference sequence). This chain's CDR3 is CAWSSGARGGTQYF. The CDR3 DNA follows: TGTGCCTGGTCGTCGGGGGCCCGGGGTGGGACCCAGTACTTC.

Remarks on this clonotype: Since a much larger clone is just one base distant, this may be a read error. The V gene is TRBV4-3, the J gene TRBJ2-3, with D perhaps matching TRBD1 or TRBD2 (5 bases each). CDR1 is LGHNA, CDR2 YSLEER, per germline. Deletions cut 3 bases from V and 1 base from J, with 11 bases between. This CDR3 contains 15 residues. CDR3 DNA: TGCGCCAGCAGCCAGGGACGGAGCCGCACAGATACGCAGTATTTT. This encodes CASSQGRSRTDTQYF.

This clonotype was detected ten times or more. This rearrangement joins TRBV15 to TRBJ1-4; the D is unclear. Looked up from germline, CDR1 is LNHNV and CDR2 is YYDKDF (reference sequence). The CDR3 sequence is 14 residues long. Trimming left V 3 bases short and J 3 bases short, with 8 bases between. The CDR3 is CATSSGGANEKLFF. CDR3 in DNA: TGTGCCACCAGCAGTGGAGGAGCTAATGAAAAACTGTTTTTT.

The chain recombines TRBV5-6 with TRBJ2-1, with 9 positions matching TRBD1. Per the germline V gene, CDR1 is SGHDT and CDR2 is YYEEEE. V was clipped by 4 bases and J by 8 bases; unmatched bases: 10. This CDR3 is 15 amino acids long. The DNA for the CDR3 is TGTGCCAGCAGCCCACGGACAGGGGCGTTCTATGAGCAGTTCTTC. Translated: CASSPRTGAFYEQFF.

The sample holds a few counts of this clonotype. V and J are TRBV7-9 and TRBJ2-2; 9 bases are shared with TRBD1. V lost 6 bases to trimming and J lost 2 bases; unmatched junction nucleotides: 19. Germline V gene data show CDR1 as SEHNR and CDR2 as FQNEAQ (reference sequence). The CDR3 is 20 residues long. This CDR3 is CASRDAGGQGTYPNTGELFF. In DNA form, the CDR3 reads TGTGCCAGCAGGGACGCCGGTGGACAGGGGACCTACCCCAACACCGGGGAGCTGTTTTTT.

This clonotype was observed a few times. The CDR3 DNA follows: TGTGCCAGCAGCGTCCCGGACAGGAGGTCCAGCGAGCAGTACTTC. Its translation: CASSVPDRRSSEQYF. The V gene is TRBV7-9, the J gene TRBJ2-7, with 7 bases fitting TRBD1. Germline V gives CDR1 SEHNR, CDR2 FQNEAQ (reference sequence). J gave up 6 bases and V 5 bases, and 13 bases lay outside the gene matches. The CDR3 is 15 amino acids.